These 27 T cell receptor beta chains originate from one sample sequenced in a study of regulatory T cells in long-lasting Graves disease. Sequencing libraries for TCR beta were prepared with iRepertoire HTBI primers and Arm-PCR of CDR3 regions. TCRdb independently ran MiXCR on the multiplex PCR reads; one entry per CDR3 protein. The table has 650,000 to 850,000 distinct CDR3 sequences, about 32% seen once. Sample time point: persistent/refractory GD, antithyroid drugs over 5 years with positive TRAb. RNA isolated from PBMCs was used to make the TCR library. The sample here was peripheral blood mononuclear cells (PBMCs), taken when the disease was refractory, from a patient treated with antithyroid drugs. These receptors originate from a female donor with Graves disease.

The J gene is TRBJ2-7, the V gene TRBV9; a weak D match, TRBD1 (6 bases). From germline, CDR1 is SGDLS and CDR2 YYNGEE. The CDR3 consists of 12 residues. Trimming removed 2 bases from V and 7 bases from J, with 10 bases in between. DNA of the CDR3: TGTGCCAGCAGCGTCAACCAGGGGGAGCAGTACTTC. Translated: CASSVNQGEQYF.

This clonotype was picked up a small number of times. The chain links TRBV2 to TRBJ2-4; 9 nucleotides match TRBD2. Trimming at V came to 6 bases and at J to 5 bases, leaving 14 bases not matched to a gene. Germline V gene data show CDR1 as SNHLY and CDR2 as FYNNEI. This CDR3 has 17 residues. The CDR3 DNA reads as TGTGCCAGCAGCAAATGGGGTAGCGGGAGCGCGGAAAACATTCAGTACTTC. Protein: CASSKWGSGSAENIQYF. The full variable domain, rest sourced from reference TRBV2 and TRBJ2-4, is EPEVTQTPSHQVTQMGQEVILRCVPISNHLYFYWYRQILGQKVEFLVSFYNNEISEKSEIFDDQFSVERPDGSNFTLKIRSTKLEDSAMYFCASSKWGSGSAENIQYFGAGTRLSVL.

J is TRBJ2-7 and V is TRBV7-9; D gene uncertain. The V end lost 5 bases, the J end lost 4 bases, and 9 bases lay between the germline ends. The CDR3 extends over 12 amino acids. Germline assignment: CDR1 SEHNR and CDR2 FQNEAQ (reference sequence). The chain's CDR3 is CASSAPRYEQYF. The DNA of the CDR3 is TGTGCCAGCAGCGCCCCCAGGTACGAGCAGTACTTC.

This clonotype was detected only a few times. J is TRBJ2-2 and V is TRBV11-1; 10 bases fit TRBD2. The trim removed 2 bases at V and 5 bases at J, leaving 8 bases unmatched. The germline V gene encodes CDR1 SGHAT and CDR2 FQDESV (reference sequence). The CDR3 runs to 17 residues. This CDR3 is CASSLRASGSGTGELFF. CDR3 bases: TGTGCCAGCAGCTTAAGGGCTAGCGGGAGTGGGACCGGGGAGCTGTTTTTT.

The rearrangement uses TRBV20-1 and TRBJ1-1; 7 bases line up with TRBD1. Germline lookup yields CDR1 DFQATT and CDR2 SNEGSKA (reference sequence). The CDR3 is 13 amino acids. The V and J ends lost 3 bases and 1 base, in that order; junction bases with no gene match: 2. CDR3 region: CSASDRANTEAFF. The CDR3 region has the DNA TGCAGTGCTAGCGACAGGGCGAACACTGAAGCTTTCTTT.

Only a few counts were recorded for this clonotype. V is TRBV29-1 and J is TRBJ1-1; a possible D gene is TRBD1 (6 bases). CDR3 length: 14 residues. Germline CDR1 and CDR2: SQVTM and ANQGSEA. V lost 5 bases and J lost 1, with 14 bases in between. CDR3 in DNA: TGCAGCGTTAGGCAGGGGTCGACGAACACTGAAGCTTTCTTT. Protein product: CSVRQGSTNTEAFF.

CDR3 coding DNA: TGTGCCAGCAGTTACAGGGACGGGCGGCTAGGGGGCTACACCTTC. It codes for CASSYRDGRLGGYTF. This chain connects TRBV6-2 or TRBV6-3 to TRBJ1-2; maybe TRBD1 (5 bases). The CDR3 consists of 15 residues. Trimming took 2 bases from V and 8 from J, leaving 18 bases between them. CDR1 and CDR2 (germline): MNHEY, SVGEGT.

This clonotype was seen a few times. The J gene is TRBJ1-1, the V gene TRBV6-5; D call uncertain. Germline CDR1 is MNHEY and CDR2 is SVGAGI. V lost 1 base and J lost 6, with 15 bases in between. The CDR3 consists of 15 residues. The CDR3 nucleotides are TGTGCCAGCAGTTACTTTGGACTTCTTGCTTCTGAAGCTTTCTTT. This gives the protein CASSYFGLLASEAFF.

The chain carries TRBV2 and TRBJ2-2, with D perhaps matching TRBD2 (5 bases). V dropped 8 bases and J dropped 1 base, with 17 bases sitting between them. Germline CDR1 and CDR2: SNHLY and FYNNEI. CDR3 length: 16 amino acids. The CDR3 DNA is TGTGCCAGCGCCCCCCGAAGCGGAAGGAACACCGGGGAGCTGTTTTTT. Encoded protein: CASAPRSGRNTGELFF.

This clonotype was picked up a small number of times. The V gene is TRBV2, the J gene TRBJ2-7, with 12 bases aligning to TRBD1. The germline V gene has CDR1 SNHLY and CDR2 FYNNEI. The CDR3 runs to 13 residues. After removal of 8 bases from V and 2 bases from J, the junction contained 1 base not matched to a gene. CDR3 sequence reads: CASRDRGPYEQYF. The CDR3 nucleotides read TGTGCCAGCCGGGACAGGGGGCCCTACGAGCAGTACTTC.

The table lists this clonotype with a few counts. The rearrangement uses TRBV5-1 and TRBJ1-6; TRBD1 is a possible D gene (6 bases). Germline CDR1 reads SGHRS; CDR2 reads YFSETQ. The V and J ends lost 3 bases and 7 bases respectively, with 11 bases between them. The CDR3 extends over 14 amino acids. The CDR3 DNA reads as TGCGCCAGCAGCTGGGCAGGGGACAATTCACCCCTCCACTTT. Translated: CASSWAGDNSPLHF.

A few counts support this clonotype. The chain employs TRBV18 and TRBJ2-4, with TRBD2 identical over 7 bases. With 2 bases clipped from V and 6 bases from J, the junction kept 7 bases outside the gene matches. The CDR3 is made up of 15 amino acids. Looked up from germline, CDR1 is KGHSH and CDR2 is LQKENI. CDR3 loop: CASSPSVTSRNIQYF. In DNA form, the CDR3 reads TGTGCCAGCTCACCATCCGTGACTAGCAGAAACATTCAGTACTTC.

Only a few counts were recorded for this clonotype. The gene calls are TRBV28 and TRBJ1-5, with D unresolved. Looked up from germline, CDR1 is MDHEN and CDR2 is SYDVKM. Between the trimmed V and J ends, which lost 6 bases and 8 bases, there was a span of 14 bases. CDR3 length: 13 residues. CDR3 in DNA: TGTGCCAGCAGGTCCGGTGGGAAGGAGCCCCAGCATTTT. It specifies CASRSGGKEPQHF.

V and J are TRBV30 and TRBJ2-2; 8 positions agree with TRBD1. The V and J ends lost 3 bases and 6 bases, in that order; junction bases with no gene match: 9. CDR1 is GTSNPN, CDR2 SVGIG, per germline (reference sequence). This CDR3 contains 15 residues. CDR3 nucleotides: TGTGCCTGGAGCCACGGACAGGGTGCTTCCGGGGAGCTGTTTTTT. It encodes CAWSHGQGASGELFF. The full variable domain, in which reference TRBV30 and TRBJ2-2 provide the parts outside the CDR3, is SQTIHQWPATLVQPVGSPLSLECTVEGTSNPNLYWYRQAAGRGLQLLFYSVGIGQISSEVPQNLSASRPQDRQFILSSKKLLLSDSGFYLCAWSHGQGASGELFFGEGSRLTVL.

The genes are TRBV5-1 and TRBJ2-2, with D perhaps TRBD2 (6 bases). V was clipped by 7 bases and J by 0 bases, with 16 bases between them. CDR1 is SGHRS, CDR2 YFSETQ, per germline. This CDR3 region has 16 residues. CDR3 region: CASHKRAGANTGELFF. The CDR3 DNA is TGCGCCAGCCACAAAAGAGCGGGTGCGAACACCGGGGAGCTGTTTTTT.

As DNA, the CDR3 is TGTGCCAGCACCCACCGGGGTTCAGGGTCGGGGGAAAAACTGTTTTTT. Encoded protein: CASTHRGSGSGEKLFF. V gene TRBV5-6 combines with J gene TRBJ1-4, with a weak D call TRBD1 (5 bases). V was clipped by 6 bases and J by 8 bases, with 23 bases between them. Germline V lookup: CDR1 SGHDT, CDR2 YYEEEE. This CDR3 has 16 amino acids.

The chain is built from TRBV7-2 and TRBJ1-2; 12 nucleotides match TRBD1. The J segment lost 12 bases and the V segment lost 2 bases, leaving 10 bases of the junction unmatched. Germline V CDR1 and CDR2: SGHTA, FQGNSA. The CDR3 totals 15 residues. The CDR3 spells CASSLRRGQGAPDTF. DNA for the CDR3: TGTGCCAGCAGCTTACGACGGGGACAGGGGGCGCCTGACACCTTC.

This chain uses TRBV5-4 with TRBJ1-2; D gene uncertain. Germline V gene sequence: CDR1 SGHNT, CDR2 YYREEE (reference sequence). V lost 0 bases, J lost 0 bases, and 9 bases lay in between. The CDR3 covers 15 residues. The CDR3 here is CASSLAGRSNYGYTF. CDR3 nucleotides: TGTGCCAGCAGCTTGGCTGGACGATCTAACTATGGCTACACCTTC.

This clonotype was detected ten times or more. This chain uses TRBV28 with TRBJ1-1, with D uncertain. The CDR3 contains 14 residues. Germline V gene lookup returns CDR1 MDHEN and CDR2 SYDVKM. V was shortened by 5 bases and J by 6 bases, with 16 bases between the two germline ends. The CDR3 bases are TGTGCCAGCAGTGAGACCACAGTCGTCGCTGAAGCTTTCTTT. Translation gives CASSETTVVAEAFF. The whole variable domain, filled in from reference TRBV28 and TRBJ1-1, reads DVKVTQSSRYLVKRTGEKVFLECVQDMDHENMFWYRQDPGLGLRLIYFSYDVKMKEKGDIPEGYSVSREKKERFSLILESASTNQTSMYLCASSETTVVAEAFFGQGTRLTVV.

This clonotype was seen only once. The V gene is TRBV29-1, the J gene TRBJ2-5; D remains unclear. V was pared by 5 bases and J by 6 bases, with 13 bases between. Germline V CDR1 and CDR2: SQVTM, ANQGSEA. The CDR3 spans 12 residues. The CDR3: CSVPIVKKTQYF. DNA for the CDR3: TGCAGCGTTCCAATCGTGAAAAAGACCCAGTACTTC.

This clonotype has more than one count but fewer than ten. The V gene is TRBV13, the J gene TRBJ1-2, with TRBD1 matching over 12 bases. The CDR3 runs to 17 residues. Per germline, CDR1 PRHDT and CDR2 FYEKMQ (reference sequence). Trimming removed 5 bases from V and 3 bases from J; junction bases left unmatched: 10. Written as DNA, the CDR3 is TGTGCCAGCAGCCCAGGGACAGGGGGCGCGCAGCACTATGGCTACACCTTC. Its translation is CASSPGTGGAQHYGYTF.

This clonotype turned up a few times. The chain joins TRBV2 to TRBJ2-1; 7 bases line up with TRBD1. The CDR3 consists of 13 residues. Germline V gene sequence: CDR1 SNHLY, CDR2 FYNNEI. V trimming: 8 bases; J trimming: 6 bases; junction bases outside the gene matches: 7. CDR3 residues: CASVAAGGNEQFF. CDR3 nucleotide sequence: TGTGCCAGCGTTGCGGCAGGGGGCAATGAGCAGTTCTTC.

This sequence joins TRBV25-1 and TRBJ1-1; 8 bases match TRBD1. The CDR3 has 15 residues. The J segment lost 1 base and the V segment lost 3 bases, leaving 4 bases of the junction unmatched. The germline V gene has CDR1 MGHDK and CDR2 SYGVNS. CDR3 nucleotides: TGTGCCAGCAGTGAGACAGGGGAGGCGAACACTGAAGCTTTCTTT. Translating gives CASSETGEANTEAFF.

The CDR3 protein is CASSGRTGANNQPQHF. CDR3 nucleotides: TGTGCCAGTAGTGGACGGACAGGGGCGAACAATCAGCCCCAGCATTTT. V gene TRBV19 combines with J gene TRBJ1-5; TRBD1 aligns across 9 bases. The CDR3 spans 16 residues. Germline V gene lookup returns CDR1 LNHDA and CDR2 SQIVND (reference sequence). With V trimmed by 5 bases and J by 3 bases, 8 bases remained unmatched.

This clonotype was detected a few times. The rearrangement links TRBV12-3 or TRBV12-4 to TRBJ1-5; D might be TRBD1 (5 bases). The CDR3 extends over 15 amino acids. V dropped 6 bases and J dropped 2 bases, with 14 bases sitting between them. CDR3 in DNA: TGTGCCAGCAGCACCGGGACCGTCGGCAATCAGCCCCAGCATTTT. Its protein is CASSTGTVGNQPQHF.

The chain couples TRBV18 to TRBJ1-2, with D possibly being TRBD1 (5 bases). Trimming removed 3 bases from V and 8 bases from J, with 13 bases in between. The CDR3 is 13 amino acids. The V gene's germline CDR1 is KGHSH and CDR2 LQKENI. The CDR3 coding sequence is TGTGCCAGCTCACCCGACAGTGGAGTAGGCTACACCTTC. Protein: CASSPDSGVGYTF.

Here the CDR3 DNA reads TGTGCCAGCAGTTACGGGACTAGCGGCAATGAGCAGTTCTTC. Its translation is CASSYGTSGNEQFF. The chain combines TRBV6-5 with TRBJ2-1, with TRBD2 identical over 11 bases. V gave up 2 bases and J gave up 6 bases; unmatched junction bases: 0. Looked up from germline, CDR1 is MNHEY and CDR2 is SVGAGI. The CDR3 is 14 amino acids.